These 9 T cell receptor beta chains were all obtained from the same sample, sequenced in a study of blood T cell repertoires in COVID-19 (dated by TCRdb to about 2020). The library relied on the immunoSEQ multiplex PCR assay. In its TCRdb copy, this immuneACCESS table keeps in-frame sequences only and misses some clones. Where compared with another copy, unresolved V genes explain less than half of these, and the others have no known cause. The sample records 90,000 to 110,000 clones, approximately 82% of which are singletons. Together, the top ten hold roughly 20% of the sample. The sequenced sample was peripheral blood. The receptors stem from a woman aged 60-70 years with acute or convalescent COVID-19.

The CDR3 coding sequence is TGTGCCAGCAGTTTGGGGCCGCCTGGACTACCTAACTCCTACGAGCAGTACTTC. Translated, it gives CASSLGPPGLPNSYEQYF. The chain employs TRBV28 and TRBJ2-7; possibly TRBD2 for D (6 bases). The CDR3 consists of 18 residues. Deletions cut 3 bases from V and 0 bases from J, with 21 bases between. Germline V gives CDR1 MDHEN, CDR2 SYDVKM.

This clone was seen only once. The CDR3 DNA sequence: TGTGCCAGCAGCTTAGGGACTGCCAACTATGGCTACACCTTC. Its translation: CASSLGTANYGYTF. The chain recombines TRBV13 with TRBJ1-2; D ambiguous. The germline CDR1 and CDR2 sequences are PRHDT and FYEKMQ (reference sequence). There are 14 residues in the CDR3. V lost 0 bases to trimming and J lost 2 bases, with 7 bases between them.

This clone has a single count. DNA of the CDR3: TGCGCCAGCACAACACAGGGGGATGGTACTGAAGCTTTCTTT. It specifies CASTTQGDGTEAFF. The genes are TRBV5-1 and TRBJ1-1, with 8 positions matching TRBD1. With 6 bases clipped from V and 5 bases from J, the junction kept 9 bases outside the gene matches. From germline, CDR1 is SGHRS and CDR2 YFSETQ. The CDR3 covers 14 residues.

V and J are TRBV10-2 and TRBJ2-1, with 10 bases identical to TRBD2. This CDR3 region has 14 residues. The J segment lost 8 bases and the V segment lost 6 bases, leaving 7 bases of the junction unmatched. CDR1 and CDR2 from the germline V gene are WSHSY and SAAADI. The CDR3, as DNA: TGCGCCAGCAGAGAGCGGGGGGGCCTCTATGAGCAGTTCTTC. This codes for CASRERGGLYEQFF.

This clone has a single count. J is TRBJ2-3 and V is TRBV7-3; 9 bases match TRBD2. Germline V lookup: CDR1 SGHTA, CDR2 FQGTGA. There are 19 residues in the CDR3. V trimming: 0 bases; J trimming: 4 bases; junction bases outside the gene matches: 14. The CDR3 coding sequence is TGTGCCAGCAGCTTAACGGTCCGCTTGGGCGGGAGGGCCGCAGATACGCAGTATTTT. Residues: CASSLTVRLGGRAADTQYF.

This clone came up once. The chain employs TRBV18 and TRBJ2-7; TRBD2 is a possible D gene (6 bases). This CDR3 is 14 amino acids long. V was cut by 3 bases and J by 4 bases, with 13 bases left in between. The germline gives CDR1 KGHSH, CDR2 LQKENI. The CDR3 sequence is CASSPGTTSYEQYF. The CDR3 coding sequence is TGTGCCAGCTCACCCGGGACGACTAGTTACGAGCAGTACTTC.

V and J are TRBV5-4 and TRBJ2-5; TRBD1 aligns across 7 bases. Germline lookup yields CDR1 SGHNT and CDR2 YYREEE (reference sequence). Trimming cost V 1 base and J 5 bases; bases outside gene matches: 2. The CDR3 is 13 residues long. The CDR3 coding sequence is TGTGCCAGCAGCTTGACCAGGGGGGAGACCCAGTACTTC. Protein product: CASSLTRGETQYF. The complete variable domain, with remaining parts taken from reference TRBV5-4 and TRBJ2-5, reads ETGVTQSPTHLIKTRGQQVTLRCSSQSGHNTVSWYQQALGQGPQFIFQYYREEENGRGNFPPRFSGLQFPNYSSELNVNALELDDSALYLCASSLTRGETQYFGPGTRLLVL.

The J gene is TRBJ1-5, the V gene TRBV7-9; no firm D call. Trimming took off 3 bases at V and 3 bases at J, with 9 bases between the two ends. The CDR3 is made up of 14 amino acids. Germline CDR1 is SEHNR and CDR2 is FQNEAQ (reference sequence). CDR3 bases: TGTGCCAGCAGCTTTGGCACAGACAATCAGCCCCAGCATTTT. This translates into CASSFGTDNQPQHF.

The chain carries TRBV5-8 and TRBJ1-5; 7 bases line up with TRBD1. The junction had 4 bases not matched to a gene; V was cut back by 4 bases and J by 3 bases. Germline V gene sequence: CDR1 SGHTS, CDR2 YDEGEE. The CDR3 loop spans 14 amino acids. CDR3 sequence (DNA): TGTGCCAGCAGCACGACAGGGACCAATCAGCCCCAGCATTTT. Translation: CASSTTGTNQPQHF.